A selection of T cell receptor beta chains follows, all from one sample in a study of PD-L1 blockade in urothelial cancer. The method was immunoSEQ multiplex PCR; TCRdb's version includes in-frame clones alone and lacks a portion of them. The table shows tens of thousands of clones, with 70% to 90% occurring only once. Source: PBMCs, taken around atezolizumab (anti-PD-L1) treatment. These receptors all stem from a man in his sixties with urothelial cancer. The CDR3 runs from the conserved cysteine through the conserved F or W. D genes are given only for firm matches. Part of the rows lack a size; the others show once, few, many or a class for expanded clones.

15	-	TRBJ2-7	-	TRBV6-5	TGTGCCAGCAGTGCATCTCGGGGACACCCAAAGGGGCAGTACTTC	CASSASRGHPKGQYF
13	-	TRBJ1-5	-	TRBV7-9	TGTGCCAGCAGCTTTAATAGCAATCAGCCCCAGCATTTT	CASSFNSNQPQHF
15	-	TRBJ1-4	-	TRBV11-2	TGTGCCAGCAGCGGGGGCAGGGTTCCTAATGAAAAACTGTTTTTT	CASSGGRVPNEKLFF
15	-	TRBJ1-5	-	TRBV28	TGTGCCAGCAGGGTTCGGGATTATAGCAATCAGCCCCAGCATTTT	CASRVRDYSNQPQHF
15	-	TRBJ1-2	TRBD1	TRBV5-1	TGCGCCAGCAGCCCTGGGGACAGGGTCGGCTATGGCTACACCTTC	CASSPGDRVGYGYTF
16	-	TRBJ1-5	TRBD1	TRBV28	TGTGCCAGCAGTTTATGGGGACAGGGAGGTAGTCAGCCCCAGCATTTT	CASSLWGQGGSQPQHF
16	-	TRBJ1-3	-	TRBV7-2	TGTGCCAGCAGGCCCGGGACTTGGAGCTCTGGAAACACCATATATTTT	CASRPGTWSSGNTIYF
16	-	TRBJ1-2	TRBD1	TRBV9	TGTGCCAGCAGCCCGTCCCGGGACAGGGTTTCCTATGGCTACACCTTC	CASSPSRDRVSYGYTF
15	-	TRBJ2-3	TRBD1	TRBV5-4	TGTGCCAGCAGCTTGACAGGGGGCGGCACAGATACGCAGTATTTT	CASSLTGGGTDTQYF
16	-	TRBJ1-4	-	TRBV7-2	TGTGCCAGCAGCCCGAGAGCCGGGGCAACTAATGAAAAACTGTTTTTT	CASSPRAGATNEKLFF
13	-	TRBJ1-1	TRBD1	TRBV19	TGTGCCAGTAGAGAACAGGGGGCCACTGAAGCTTTCTTT	CASREQGATEAFF
19	-	TRBJ2-7	-	TRBV5-1	TGCGCCAGCAGCCCCCGGGGCAGGGGGCTTAGCGGGTCTTCCTACGAGCAGTACTTC	CASSPRGRGLSGSSYEQYF
14	once	TRBJ2-3	-	TRBV11-2	TGTGCCAGCAGCTTAGACCGGGGGACAGATACGCAGTATTTT	CASSLDRGTDTQYF
16	-	TRBJ2-1	TRBD2	TRBV19	TGTGCCAGTAGTATGAGGCAGGGAGGGCCCTACAATGAGCAGTTCTTC	CASSMRQGGPYNEQFF
12	-	TRBJ2-1	-	TRBV7-6	TGTGCCAGCAGCTTAGGGGGGGATGAGCAGTTCTTC	CASSLGGDEQFF
12	-	TRBJ2-7	TRBD1	TRBV6-1	TGTGCCAGCAGCGGGACAGCCTACGAGCAGTACTTC	CASSGTAYEQYF
15	-	TRBJ1-3	-	TRBV7-8	TGTGCCAGCAGCGGGAGAACAGTCTCTGGAAACACCATATATTTT	CASSGRTVSGNTIYF
13	-	TRBJ1-1	-	TRBV30	TGTGCCTGGAGTCCGGGGGGGGTCACTGAAGCTTTCTTT	CAWSPGGVTEAFF
14	-	TRBJ2-7	TRBD1	TRBV28	TGTGCCAGCAGCAAAGGGACAGGGGGCGGCGAGCAGTACTTC	CASSKGTGGGEQYF
12	-	TRBJ1-5	-	TRBV19	TGTGCCAGTAATTATCCCAATCAGCCCCAGCATTTT	CASNYPNQPQHF
13	once	TRBJ2-7	TRBD1	TRBV19	TGTGCCAGTAGTAAGGACAGGGGGCTGGAGCAGTACTTC	CASSKDRGLEQYF
15	-	TRBJ1-4	TRBD1	TRBV5-4	TGTGCCAGCAGCGCGAACAGGGGTGGCAATGAAAAACTGTTTTTT	CASSANRGGNEKLFF
17	-	TRBJ2-7	-	TRBV5-1	TGCGCCAGCAGCCCAGGGCACTCTACATACTACTCCTACGAGCAGTACTTC	CASSPGHSTYYSYEQYF
14	-	TRBJ1-1	-	TRBV9	TGTGCCAGCAGCGTTTCAGGGATGAACACTGAAGCTTTCTTT	CASSVSGMNTEAFF
13	-	TRBJ1-5	-	TRBV6-4	TGTGCCAGCAGAATCGACAACAATCAGCCCCAGCATTTT	CASRIDNNQPQHF
15	-	TRBJ1-2	-	TRBV30	TGTGCCTGGAGTGGGGGACATTTGACTAACTATGGCTACACCTTC	CAWSGGHLTNYGYTF
13	-	TRBJ2-5	-	TRBV19	TGTGCCAGTAGGGGTAGGGGCGCGGAGACCCAGTACTTC	CASRGRGAETQYF
16	-	TRBJ1-2	TRBD1	TRBV4-2	TGTGCCAGCAGCCAAGTTACAGGGGGCAAGGACTATGGCTACACCTTC	CASSQVTGGKDYGYTF
15	-	TRBJ2-1	-	TRBV18	TGTGCCAGCTCACACGAACTTGCGCCCTACAATGAGCAGTTCTTC	CASSHELAPYNEQFF
13	-	TRBJ1-3	-	TRBV6-5	TGTGCCAGCAGACAGTTCTCTGGAAACACCATATATTTT	CASRQFSGNTIYF
15	-	TRBJ1-1	TRBD1	TRBV28	TGTGCCAGCAGTTTCACAGGGGCTCGGAACACTGAAGCTTTCTTT	CASSFTGARNTEAFF
15	-	TRBJ2-3	TRBD1	TRBV6-5	TGTGCCAGCAGCCTGGACAGGGGGCAGGCAGATACGCAGTATTTT	CASSLDRGQADTQYF
15	-	TRBJ1-2	TRBD1	TRBV27	TGTGCCAGCAGTTTACGGCAGGGGGCTAGCTATGGCTACACCTTC	CASSLRQGASYGYTF
14	-	TRBJ1-1	-	TRBV5-1	TGCGCCAGCAGCCCCCAGGGAACTGACACTGAAGCTTTCTTT	CASSPQGTDTEAFF
15	-	TRBJ1-1	-	TRBV5-1	TGCGCCAGCAGCTTGGGAGGAGGGCTGAGCACTGAAGCTTTCTTT	CASSLGGGLSTEAFF
15	-	TRBJ2-7	TRBD2	TRBV28	TGTGCCAGCAGTCCCCCAGGACTAGTTCTCTACGAGCAGTACTTC	CASSPPGLVLYEQYF
14	once	TRBJ2-3	-	TRBV5-1	TGCGCCAGCAGCACACGGGACATCACAGATACGCAGTATTTT	CASSTRDITDTQYF
14	few	TRBJ2-3	-	TRBV11-3	TGTGCCAGCAGCTTTACAGGGAGTCGGGATACGCAGTATTTT	CASSFTGSRDTQYF
14	-	TRBJ1-2	TRBD1	TRBV27	TGTGCCAGCAGCACCGACAGGGGCCACTATGGCTACACCTTC	CASSTDRGHYGYTF
12	-	TRBJ1-2	-	TRBV6-1	TGTGCCAGCAGTGAACCGGGCTATGGCTACACCTTC	CASSEPGYGYTF
16	-	TRBJ2-5	TRBD1	TRBV7-7	TGTGCTAGCAGCTCCGGACAGGGGGGAATACAAGAGACCCAGTACTTC	CASSSGQGGIQETQYF
13	-	TRBJ1-1	-	TRBV28	TGTGCCAGCGAGAGGTACATGAACACTGAAGCTTTCTTT	CASERYMNTEAFF
17	-	TRBJ2-3	TRBD2	TRBV7-6	TGTGCCAGCAGCCCGCTGGGGGGACTAGCAGAGGGAGATACGCAGTATTTT	CASSPLGGLAEGDTQYF
12	-	TRBJ1-2	-	TRBV7-9	TGTGCCAGCAGCTCAACGGGTTATGGCTACACCTTC	CASSSTGYGYTF
15	-	TRBJ1-1	TRBD1	TRBV7-9	TGTGCCAGCAGCTCCAACAGGGGAAAGGGTACTGAAGCTTTCTTT	CASSSNRGKGTEAFF
15	few	TRBJ2-2	-	TRBV10-2	TGCGCCAGCAGTGAGATAACAACGAACACCGGGGAGCTGTTTTTT	CASSEITTNTGELFF
14	-	TRBJ1-1	TRBD1	TRBV12-5	TGTGCTAGTGGTTCGCTCAGGGGGTGGACTGAAGCTTTCTTT	CASGSLRGWTEAFF
14	-	TRBJ2-3	TRBD2	TRBV29-1	TGCAGCGCGGATGGACTAGCGATTCCAGATACGCAGTATTTT	CSADGLAIPDTQYF